This T cell receptor (beta chain) emerged from a study of blood T cell repertoires in COVID-19. Some clones are missing from TCRdb's copy, which holds only in-frame ones; the method was immunoSEQ multiplex PCR. The top ten clones hold approximately 1.5% of a sample with roughly 240,000 clones, 86% of them seen once. CDR3 length: 12 residues. CDR1 and CDR2 from the germline V gene are MGHDK and SYGVNS. V lost 6 bases and J lost 5, with 10 bases in between. Sequenced material: peripheral blood. This TCR came from a woman aged 55-75 years who had recovered from COVID-19. The chain employs TRBV25-1 and TRBJ2-5, with D possibly TRBD2 on 5 matching bases. CDR3 amino acids: CASRRTVETQYF. The CDR3, as DNA: TGTGCCAGCAGGAGGACTGTGGAGACCCAGTACTTC.